The 9 T cell receptor beta chains presented below share a single source sample, sequenced in a study of cytomegalovirus exposure and HLA in healthy donors. The PCR used 60 Vbeta and 13 Jbeta primers. TCRdb's table, derived via immunoSEQ multiplex PCR, lists solely in-frame clones and lacks some. The data contain some 190,000 clones, 77% of them seen just once; the ten biggest clones take up roughly 1.5%. The specimen was PBMCs. The origin of the receptors is a young man in good health and CMV-seronegative.

The V gene is TRBV21-1, the J gene TRBJ2-7; the table's D call, TRBD1, was not checked against the DNA. TRBV21-1 is listed as a pseudogene. CDR3 length equals 14 residues. The CDR3 DNA reads TGTGCCACTCCCGCGGACAGGGATGCCCACGAGCAGTACTTC. This sequence encodes CATPADRDAHEQYF.

A few counts support this clone. This chain connects TRBV11-3 to TRBJ2-3; TRBD2 matches 8 bases. In germline, CDR1 is SGHNT, CDR2 YENEEA. The CDR3 contains 16 residues. The V gene end was trimmed by 5 bases and the J gene end by 0 bases; junction bases not matched to a gene: 7. The CDR3 region has the DNA TGTGCCAGCAGCCCCGTAGCGGGACTGAGCACAGATACGCAGTATTTT. Protein: CASSPVAGLSTDTQYF.

V and J are TRBV2 and TRBJ2-7, with D possibly being TRBD1 (5 bases). The germline CDR1 and CDR2 sequences are SNHLY and FYNNEI. V lost 7 bases, J lost 2 bases, and 9 bases lay in between. CDR3 size: 12 residues. CDR3 bases: TGTGCCAGCAATCAGGGAACCTACGAGCAGTACTTC. This translates into CASNQGTYEQYF.

This clone was observed a few times. The chain recombines TRBV27 with TRBJ1-6, with 8 bases aligning to TRBD1. Germline CDR1 is MNHEY and CDR2 is SMNVEV (reference sequence). V dropped 5 bases and J dropped 8; count of bases not matched to a gene: 8. This CDR3 has 15 residues. The CDR3 is CASSKKTGVHSPLHF. The CDR3 DNA is TGTGCCAGCAGTAAGAAGACAGGGGTACATTCACCCCTCCACTTT.

The rearrangement joins TRBV7-2 to TRBJ2-7, with a possible D match to TRBD1 (6 bases). The CDR3 spans 16 residues. Trimming removed 1 base at V and 3 bases at J, with 16 bases between. Germline CDR1 and CDR2: SGHTA and FQGNSA. In DNA form, the CDR3 reads TGTGCCAGCAGCTTAGAAGGGACAATCCACATCTACGAGCAGTACTTC. Encoded protein: CASSLEGTIHIYEQYF. The full variable domain, rest sourced from reference TRBV7-2 and TRBJ2-7, is GAGVSQSPSNKVTEKGKDVELRCDPISGHTALYWYRQSLGQGLEFLIYFQGNSAPDKSGLPSDRFSAERTGGSVSTLTIQRTQQEDSAVYLCASSLEGTIHIYEQYFGPGTRLTVT.

This chain connects TRBV7-2 to TRBJ2-7, with TRBD2 matching 7 bases. This CDR3 spans 15 amino acids. The V gene end was trimmed by 1 base and the J gene end by 2 bases; junction bases not matched to a gene: 5. Germline lookup yields CDR1 SGHTA and CDR2 FQGNSA. The CDR3 is CASSLGGGSPYEQYF. CDR3 bases: TGTGCCAGCAGCTTAGGGGGCGGGAGTCCCTACGAGCAGTACTTC.

This chain joins TRBV18 and TRBJ1-1, with a tentative D call TRBD1 (5 bases). There are 16 residues in the CDR3. The V end lost 3 bases, the J end lost 1 base, and 15 bases lay between the germline ends. Looked up from germline, CDR1 is KGHSH and CDR2 is LQKENI. The CDR3 coding sequence is TGTGCCAGCTCACCGGGACGGGAGGGTGGGAACACTGAAGCTTTCTTT. Its translation is CASSPGREGGNTEAFF.

J is TRBJ1-2 and V is TRBV18, with 9 bases that match TRBD1. Germline V gene lookup returns CDR1 KGHSH and CDR2 LQKENI. This CDR3 has 15 residues. The J segment lost 6 bases and the V segment lost 0 bases, leaving 5 bases of the junction unmatched. The CDR3 DNA follows: TGTGCCAGCTCACCACCGGGACAGGGATTAAATGGCTACACCTTC. The encoded protein is CASSPPGQGLNGYTF.

This sequence joins TRBV4-1 and TRBJ2-3; TRBD1 aligns across 10 bases. J gave up 1 base and V 1 base, and 8 bases lay outside the gene matches. Germline V gene sequence: CDR1 MGHRA, CDR2 YSYEKL. This CDR3 has 18 amino acids. CDR3 protein: CASSQVGYGTGGTDTQYF. The CDR3 bases are TGCGCCAGCAGCCAAGTCGGGTACGGGACAGGGGGCACAGATACGCAGTATTTT.